One sample yielded the 9 T cell receptor beta chains listed below, sequenced in a study of T cells in tumors after PD-1 blockade. Clones were sequenced by immunoSEQ multiplex PCR, and TCRdb holds only the in-frame ones, with some missing. Of 55,000 to 65,000 clones listed, over 75% are singletons. This material consisted of PBMCs, taken before anti-PD-1 treatment. The receptors come from a human donor with basal cell carcinoma.

This chain joins TRBV19 and TRBJ2-3, with 8 nucleotides matching TRBD2. This CDR3 comprises 17 residues. Per germline, CDR1 LNHDA and CDR2 SQIVND (reference sequence). J lost 3 bases, V lost 1 base, and 9 bases had no gene match. The CDR3 region has the DNA TGTGCCAGTAGTATAGGAGGCGGGGGGCGCGGGACAGATACGCAGTATTTT. It encodes CASSIGGGGRGTDTQYF.

This clone was seen a few times. The V and J genes are TRBV2 and TRBJ2-3; 7 nucleotides align to TRBD1. This CDR3 is 14 amino acids long. The trim removed 7 bases at V and 7 bases at J, leaving 11 bases unmatched. Germline V CDR1 and CDR2: SNHLY, FYNNEI. CDR3 coding DNA: TGTGCCAGCATGATTCAACAGGGGCAATATACGCAGTATTTT. It is translated as CASMIQQGQYTQYF.

DNA of the CDR3: TGCAGCGTTGCTATGGGGGACACCGGGGAGCTGTTTTTT. The encoded protein is CSVAMGDTGELFF. The V call is TRBV29-1, the J call TRBJ2-2; TRBD1 or TRBD2 may be the D gene (5 bases each). V lost 4 bases, J lost 3 bases, and 9 bases lay in between. This CDR3 has 13 residues. CDR1 SQVTM and CDR2 ANQGSEA come from the germline V gene.

The chain links TRBV3-1 (or the pseudogene TRBV3-2) to TRBJ1-3; a possible D gene is TRBD1 (5 bases). The germline CDR1 and CDR2 sequences are LGHDT and YNNKEL (reference sequence). Trimming cost V 4 bases and J 3 bases, with 22 bases left between them. The CDR3 length is 18 residues. The CDR3, as DNA: TGTGCCAGCAGCCCCCAATTATTGGGGACGCTGTTTGGAAACACCATATATTTT. Protein product: CASSPQLLGTLFGNTIYF.

This chain uses TRBV27 with TRBJ1-1; D is possibly TRBD1 (5 bases). V lost 2 bases to trimming and J lost 1 base, with 11 bases between them. CDR3 length equals 15 residues. Germline CDR1 MNHEY, CDR2 SMNVEV (reference sequence). This CDR3 is CASSLGPQGNTEAFF. Written as DNA, the CDR3 is TGTGCCAGCAGTTTAGGCCCCCAGGGGAACACTGAAGCTTTCTTT.

This clone was detected once. This chain joins TRBV6-1 and TRBJ1-6, with D tentatively TRBD1 (6 bases). V gave up 0 bases and J gave up 4 bases, with 10 bases separating them. Germline V gene lookup returns CDR1 MNHNS and CDR2 SASEGT. The CDR3 length is 16 residues. The CDR3 DNA follows: TGTGCCAGCAGTGAAGCGGGGGGCCCGTATAATTCACCCCTCCACTTT. Translation gives CASSEAGGPYNSPLHF.

V usage is TRBV6-5 and J usage is TRBJ2-5, with 8 bases aligning to TRBD1. Germline V gene data show CDR1 as MNHEY and CDR2 as SVGAGI. The CDR3 length is 14 residues. With V trimmed by 6 bases and J by 4 bases, 7 bases remained unmatched. As DNA, the CDR3 is TGTGCCAGCAGGGGGAGGACAGGGCCAGAGACCCAGTACTTC. It yields the protein CASRGRTGPETQYF.

CDR3 region: CASRTPNYGYTF. CDR3 nucleotides: TGTGCCAGTCGGACACCCAACTATGGCTACACCTTC. The chain uses TRBV19 and TRBJ1-2; D might be TRBD1 (5 bases). The CDR3 sequence is 12 residues long. The V end lost 8 bases, the J end lost 2 bases, and 9 bases lay between the germline ends. Germline V gives CDR1 LNHDA, CDR2 SQIVND (reference sequence).

V gene TRBV29-1 combines with J gene TRBJ2-7; no clear D. There are 11 residues in the CDR3. V was pared by 5 bases and J by 2 bases, with 7 bases between. Germline lookup yields CDR1 SQVTM and CDR2 ANQGSEA. The CDR3 is CSVRVTYEQYF. CDR3 DNA sequence: TGCAGCGTTAGGGTTACCTACGAGCAGTACTTC.